A selection of T cell receptor beta chains follows, all from one sample in a study of spatial heterogeneity in lung cancer. A single record per CDR3 protein comes from TCRdb applying MiXCR to the 5' RACE reads. Here the sample spans around 9,800 distinct CDR3 sequences, 5.5% to 7.5% being singletons. Sequencing was performed on PBMCs, taken at surgery. The receptors derive from a male donor with early-stage non-small cell lung cancer. The CDR3 runs from the conserved cysteine through the conserved F or W. A D gene is named only where the DNA matches it firmly. The listing skips clone size in some rows; elsewhere it reads once, few, many or a size class.

D gene: NA; clone size: medium-sized; V gene: TRBV20-1; J gene: TRBJ2-1; CDR3 protein: CSAQPVRESFNEQFF; CDR3 DNA: TGCAGTGCCCAACCCGTCAGGGAGTCATTCAATGAGCAGTTCTTC
D gene: TRBD2; clone size: few; V gene: TRBV7-3; J gene: TRBJ2-1; CDR3 protein: CASSLQRGGHEQFF; CDR3 DNA: TGTGCCAGCAGCCTCCAGCGGGGGGGCCATGAGCAGTTCTTC
D gene: NA; clone size: many; V gene: TRBV5-1; J gene: TRBJ1-1; CDR3 protein: CASRHLQSNTEAFF; CDR3 DNA: TGCGCCAGCAGACATTTACAGTCGAACACTGAAGCTTTCTTT
D gene: TRBD1; clone size: few; V gene: TRBV28; J gene: TRBJ2-1; CDR3 protein: CASSLSDRFNEQFF; CDR3 DNA: TGTGCCAGCAGTTTATCGGACAGGTTCAATGAGCAGTTCTTC
D gene: TRBD2; clone size: many; V gene: TRBV19; J gene: TRBJ2-1; CDR3 protein: CASSAGDYNEQFF; CDR3 DNA: TGTGCCAGTAGTGCGGGGGACTACAATGAGCAGTTCTTC
D gene: TRBD1; clone size: NA; V gene: TRBV6-6; J gene: TRBJ1-5; CDR3 protein: CASTRQGADNQPQHF; CDR3 DNA: TGTGCCAGCACCCGACAGGGGGCGGACAATCAGCCCCAGCATTTT
D gene: NA; clone size: NA; V gene: TRBV7-8; J gene: TRBJ1-6; CDR3 protein: CASSSGTLNSPLHF; CDR3 DNA: TGTGCCAGCAGCTCCGGGACACTCAATTCACCCCTCCACTTT
D gene: NA; clone size: many; V gene: TRBV24-1; J gene: TRBJ1-2; CDR3 protein: CATSDLPSYGYTF; CDR3 DNA: TGTGCCACCAGTGATTTGCCCAGCTATGGCTACACCTTC
D gene: NA; clone size: medium-sized; V gene: TRBV7-8; J gene: TRBJ2-3; CDR3 protein: CASSPGLLDTQYF; CDR3 DNA: TGTGCCAGCAGCCCGGGACTGTTAGATACGCAGTATTTT
D gene: NA; clone size: few; V gene: TRBV11-2; J gene: TRBJ2-5; CDR3 protein: CASSLYGARPETQYF; CDR3 DNA: TGTGCCAGCAGCTTGTATGGAGCGCGTCCGGAGACCCAGTACTTC
D gene: NA; clone size: many; V gene: TRBV7-2; J gene: TRBJ2-1; CDR3 protein: CASSPPGLATNEQFF; CDR3 DNA: TGTGCCAGCAGCCCCCCCGGGCTAGCGACAAATGAGCAGTTCTTC
D gene: NA; clone size: few; V gene: TRBV5-1; J gene: TRBJ2-7; CDR3 protein: CASRVQASYEQYF; CDR3 DNA: TGCGCCAGCAGAGTACAGGCATCCTACGAGCAGTACTTC
D gene: NA; clone size: NA; V gene: TRBV12-2; J gene: TRBJ2-1; CDR3 protein: CASRIGRRAPYNEQFF; CDR3 DNA: TGTGCAAGTCGCATAGGTCGGAGGGCCCCCTACAATGAGCAGTTCTTC
D gene: NA; clone size: many; V gene: TRBV4-1; J gene: TRBJ2-7; CDR3 protein: CASSQDRESSYEQYF; CDR3 DNA: TGCGCCAGCAGCCAAGATAGGGAATCGTCCTACGAGCAGTACTTC
D gene: NA; clone size: few; V gene: TRBV4-1; J gene: TRBJ2-1; CDR3 protein: CASSLLIKNEQFF; CDR3 DNA: TGCGCCAGCAGCCTCCTGATCAAAAATGAGCAGTTCTTC
D gene: NA; clone size: many; V gene: TRBV6-5; J gene: TRBJ2-1; CDR3 protein: CASSPVVTASQFF; CDR3 DNA: TGTGCCAGCAGTCCTGTTGTCACAGCCTCGCAGTTCTTC
D gene: NA; clone size: medium-sized; V gene: TRBV10-3; J gene: TRBJ2-3; CDR3 protein: CAISTGTQGGDTQYF; CDR3 DNA: TGTGCCATCAGTACAGGGACACAAGGTGGGGATACGCAGTATTTT